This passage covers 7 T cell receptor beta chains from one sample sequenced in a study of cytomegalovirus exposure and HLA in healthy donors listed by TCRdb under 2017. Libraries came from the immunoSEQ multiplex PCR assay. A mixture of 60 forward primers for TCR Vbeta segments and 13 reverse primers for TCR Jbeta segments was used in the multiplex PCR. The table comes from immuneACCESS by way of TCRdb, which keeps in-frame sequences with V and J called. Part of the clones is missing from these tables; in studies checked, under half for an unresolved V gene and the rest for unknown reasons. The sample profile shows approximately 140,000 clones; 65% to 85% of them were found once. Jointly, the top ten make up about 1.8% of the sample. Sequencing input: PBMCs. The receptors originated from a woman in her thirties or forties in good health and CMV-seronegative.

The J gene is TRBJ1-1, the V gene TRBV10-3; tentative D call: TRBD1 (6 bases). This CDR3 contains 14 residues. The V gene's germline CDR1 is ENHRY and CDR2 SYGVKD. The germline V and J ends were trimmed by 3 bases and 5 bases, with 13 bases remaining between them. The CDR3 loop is CAISDGQFGTEAFF. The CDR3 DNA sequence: TGTGCCATCAGTGACGGACAGTTTGGTACTGAAGCTTTCTTT.

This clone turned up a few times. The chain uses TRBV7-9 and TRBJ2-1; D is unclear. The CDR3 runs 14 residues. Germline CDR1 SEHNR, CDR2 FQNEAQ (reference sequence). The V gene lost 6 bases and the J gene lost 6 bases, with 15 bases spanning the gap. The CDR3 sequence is CASRYLGDGNEQFF. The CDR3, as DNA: TGTGCCAGCAGATATCTTGGAGACGGCAATGAGCAGTTCTTC.

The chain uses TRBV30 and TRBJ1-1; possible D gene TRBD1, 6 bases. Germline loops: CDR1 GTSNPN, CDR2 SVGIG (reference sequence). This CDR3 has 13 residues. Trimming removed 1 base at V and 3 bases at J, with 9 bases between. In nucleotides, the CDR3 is TGTGCCTGGAGTGACAGGGTGGACACTGAAGCTTTCTTT. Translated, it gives CAWSDRVDTEAFF.

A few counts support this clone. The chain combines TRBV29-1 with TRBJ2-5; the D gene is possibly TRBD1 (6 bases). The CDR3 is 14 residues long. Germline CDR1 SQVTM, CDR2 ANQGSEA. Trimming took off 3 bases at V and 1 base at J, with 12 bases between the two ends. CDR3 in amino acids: CSVDFTGIQETQYF. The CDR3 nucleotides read TGCAGCGTTGACTTCACAGGGATCCAAGAGACCCAGTACTTC.

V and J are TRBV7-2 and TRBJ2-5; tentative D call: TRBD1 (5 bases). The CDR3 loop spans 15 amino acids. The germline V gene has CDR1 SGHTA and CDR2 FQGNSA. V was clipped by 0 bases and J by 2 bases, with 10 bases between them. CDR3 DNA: TGTGCCAGCAGCTTAGCGGTGACAGCACAAGAGACCCAGTACTTC. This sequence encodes CASSLAVTAQETQYF.

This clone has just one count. The CDR3 DNA sequence: TGTGCCAGCATGCTGGGAGCCCCTCTTAATTCACCCCTCCACTTT. Protein: CASMLGAPLNSPLHF. This rearrangement joins TRBV28 to TRBJ1-6; D is unresolved. Trimming cost V 7 bases and J 6 bases, with 16 bases left between them. This CDR3 has 15 residues. The germline CDR1 and CDR2 sequences are MDHEN and SYDVKM. Looking up the rest from reference TRBV28 and TRBJ1-6 gives the full variable domain: DVKVTQSSRYLVKRTGEKVFLECVQDMDHENMFWYRQDPGLGLRLIYFSYDVKMKEKGDIPEGYSVSREKKERFSLILESASTNQTSMYLCASMLGAPLNSPLHFGNGTRLTVT.

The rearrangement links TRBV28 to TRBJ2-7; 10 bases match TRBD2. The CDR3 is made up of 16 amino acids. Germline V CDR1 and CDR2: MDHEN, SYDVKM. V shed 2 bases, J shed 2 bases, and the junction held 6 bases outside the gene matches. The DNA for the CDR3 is TGTGCCAGCAGTTTAAGGCTAGCGGGGGCTACCTACGAGCAGTACTTC. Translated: CASSLRLAGATYEQYF.